These T cell receptor beta chains were read from a single sample in a study of T cells in Graves' hyperthyroidism and ophthalmopathy. A single record per CDR3 protein comes from TCRdb applying MiXCR to the multiplex PCR reads. The sample has under 300,000 distinct CDR3 sequences, over 12% seen once. The sample was blood. These receptors came from a woman aged 50 to 60 with Graves' hyperthyroidism that later progressed to Graves' ophthalmopathy. Both conserved end residues are part of each CDR3. The D gene is left open where the match is weak. For some rows the clone size is stated as once, few or many, or as a class when expanded; others skip it.

V gene: TRBV28; clone size: many; J gene: TRBJ2-1; D gene: -; CDR3 protein: CASSPGWSSNEQFF; CDR3 DNA: TGTGCCAGCAGCCCCGGGTGGTCAAGCAATGAGCAGTTCTTC
V gene: TRBV24-1; clone size: many; J gene: TRBJ1-2; D gene: -; CDR3 protein: CATSRRYGGYTF; CDR3 DNA: TGTGCCACCAGCCGGAGGTACGGCGGCTACACCTTC
V gene: TRBV28; clone size: many; J gene: TRBJ1-1; D gene: -; CDR3 protein: CASSLGGVATEAFF; CDR3 DNA: TGTGCCAGCAGTTTAGGTGGGGTAGCGACTGAAGCTTTCTTT
V gene: TRBV28; clone size: many; J gene: TRBJ2-1; D gene: TRBD2; CDR3 protein: CASSLAGLYNEQFF; CDR3 DNA: TGTGCCAGCAGTCTAGCGGGCCTCTACAATGAGCAGTTCTTC
V gene: TRBV7-9; clone size: many; J gene: TRBJ2-7; D gene: TRBD2; CDR3 protein: CASSSSPTSGPARSYYEQYF; CDR3 DNA: TGTGCCAGCAGCTCCTCCCCGACTAGCGGACCCGCTAGGAGCTACTACGAGCAGTACTTC
V gene: TRBV7-6; clone size: -; J gene: TRBJ2-4; D gene: TRBD2; CDR3 protein: CASSLRGGALAKNIQYF; CDR3 DNA: TGTGCCAGCAGCTTACGGGGAGGGGCCCTAGCCAAAAACATTCAGTACTTC
V gene: TRBV12-3/TRBV12-4; clone size: many; J gene: TRBJ1-5; D gene: -; CDR3 protein: CASSPAGTLSSNQPQHF; CDR3 DNA: TGTGCCAGCAGTCCGGCCGGGACCCTTTCCAGCAATCAGCCCCAGCATTTT
V gene: TRBV20-1; clone size: many; J gene: TRBJ2-4; D gene: -; CDR3 protein: CSARRVQEKNIQYF; CDR3 DNA: TGCAGTGCTAGGAGGGTACAGGAGAAAAACATTCAGTACTTC
V gene: TRBV12-3/TRBV12-4; clone size: many; J gene: TRBJ1-2; D gene: TRBD1; CDR3 protein: CASSGTGLYYGYTF; CDR3 DNA: TGTGCCAGCTCCGGGACAGGGCTATACTATGGCTACACCTTC
V gene: TRBV4-1; clone size: few; J gene: TRBJ1-4; D gene: -; CDR3 protein: CASSQDPGRSIKLFF; CDR3 DNA: TGCGCCAGCAGCCAAGACCCCGGGAGGTCCATAAAACTGTTTTTT
V gene: TRBV4-1; clone size: -; J gene: TRBJ1-1; D gene: -; CDR3 protein: CASSRVRERMNTEAFF; CDR3 DNA: TGCGCCAGCAGCCGAGTGAGGGAACGGATGAACACTGAAGCTTTCTTT
V gene: TRBV20-1; clone size: -; J gene: TRBJ2-3; D gene: -; CDR3 protein: CSARVADTQYF; CDR3 DNA: TGCAGTGCTAGAGTGGCAGATACGCAGTATTTT
V gene: TRBV7-8; clone size: -; J gene: TRBJ1-2; D gene: TRBD1; CDR3 protein: CASSSDPGQRNYGYTF; CDR3 DNA: TGTGCCAGCAGCTCGGACCCGGGACAGAGGAACTATGGCTACACCTTC
V gene: TRBV24-1; clone size: many; J gene: TRBJ2-7; D gene: TRBD2; CDR3 protein: CATSETSGHVYEQYF; CDR3 DNA: TGTGCCACCAGTGAGACTAGCGGGCATGTATACGAGCAGTACTTC
V gene: TRBV15; clone size: many; J gene: TRBJ2-4; D gene: -; CDR3 protein: CATSRDPANNIQYF; CDR3 DNA: TGTGCCACCAGCAGAGATCCGGCAAATAACATTCAGTACTTC
V gene: TRBV5-1; clone size: -; J gene: TRBJ1-2; D gene: -; CDR3 protein: CASSPQQGASYGYTF; CDR3 DNA: TGCGCCAGCAGCCCCCAACAGGGAGCCAGCTATGGCTACACCTTC
V gene: TRBV2; clone size: many; J gene: TRBJ1-2; D gene: -; CDR3 protein: CASTLQGGGQGYTF; CDR3 DNA: TGTGCCAGCACTTTACAGGGTGGTGGGCAAGGCTACACCTTC
V gene: TRBV28; clone size: once; J gene: TRBJ2-7; D gene: TRBD2; CDR3 protein: CASSLISWTSVGEQYF; CDR3 DNA: TGTGCCAGCAGTTTAATTAGTTGGACTAGCGTCGGCGAGCAGTACTTC
V gene: TRBV19; clone size: few; J gene: TRBJ1-2; D gene: TRBD1; CDR3 protein: CASSRERQGANGYTF; CDR3 DNA: TGTGCCAGTTCCCGAGAAAGACAGGGGGCAAATGGCTACACCTTC
V gene: TRBV4-2; clone size: few; J gene: TRBJ2-2; D gene: -; CDR3 protein: CASSQGLPTVNTGELFF; CDR3 DNA: TGTGCCAGCAGCCAAGGACTCCCCACCGTAAACACCGGGGAGCTGTTTTTT
V gene: TRBV28; clone size: many; J gene: TRBJ2-5; D gene: TRBD1; CDR3 protein: CASSKTGMEETQYF; CDR3 DNA: TGTGCCAGCAGTAAGACAGGGATGGAAGAGACCCAGTACTTC
V gene: TRBV29-1; clone size: few; J gene: TRBJ1-1; D gene: -; CDR3 protein: CSVGTTRGSEAFF; CDR3 DNA: TGCAGCGTGGGGACCACCCGGGGTAGTGAAGCTTTCTTT
V gene: TRBV30; clone size: -; J gene: TRBJ1-3; D gene: -; CDR3 protein: CAWGTQGEGNAIYF; CDR3 DNA: TGTGCCTGGGGTACCCAGGGAGAAGGAAACGCCATATATTTT
V gene: TRBV18; clone size: many; J gene: TRBJ2-1; D gene: -; CDR3 protein: CASSPTGYNEQFF; CDR3 DNA: TGTGCCAGCTCACCAACAGGCTACAATGAGCAGTTCTTC
V gene: TRBV5-1; clone size: many; J gene: TRBJ2-7; D gene: -; CDR3 protein: CASSASATYEQYF; CDR3 DNA: TGCGCCAGCAGCGCTAGCGCAACCTACGAGCAGTACTTC
V gene: TRBV7-2; clone size: many; J gene: TRBJ2-7; D gene: TRBD1; CDR3 protein: CASSSGQGGTYEQYF; CDR3 DNA: TGTGCCAGCAGCTCCGGACAGGGGGGTACCTACGAGCAGTACTTC
V gene: TRBV20-1; clone size: -; J gene: TRBJ1-1; D gene: -; CDR3 protein: CSAMDRPLNTEAFF; CDR3 DNA: TGCAGTGCTATGGACCGACCACTCAACACTGAAGCTTTCTTT
V gene: TRBV12-3/TRBV12-4; clone size: many; J gene: TRBJ1-5; D gene: TRBD1; CDR3 protein: CASSFGQGGQPQHF; CDR3 DNA: TGTGCCAGCAGTTTCGGACAGGGCGGGCAGCCCCAGCATTTT
V gene: TRBV15; clone size: few; J gene: TRBJ2-5; D gene: -; CDR3 protein: CATSRGDSGPGETQYF; CDR3 DNA: TGTGCCACCAGCAGGGGGGACTCAGGGCCCGGTGAGACCCAGTACTTC
V gene: TRBV20-1; clone size: few; J gene: TRBJ1-6; D gene: TRBD1; CDR3 protein: CILTGDGNSPLHF; CDR3 DNA: TGCATCCTAACAGGGGACGGTAATTCACCCCTCCACTTT
V gene: TRBV30; clone size: many; J gene: TRBJ2-5; D gene: -; CDR3 protein: CAWSPSLLGETQYF; CDR3 DNA: TGTGCCTGGAGTCCTTCCCTCCTCGGCGAGACCCAGTACTTC
V gene: TRBV24-1; clone size: few; J gene: TRBJ1-4; D gene: TRBD1; CDR3 protein: CATSEQGGGNEKLFF; CDR3 DNA: TGTGCCACCAGTGAACAGGGGGGTGGTAATGAAAAACTGTTTTTT
V gene: TRBV28; clone size: few; J gene: TRBJ1-1; D gene: -; CDR3 protein: CASSSLEPRREAFF; CDR3 DNA: TGTGCCAGCAGCTCCTTGGAACCTCGACGCGAAGCTTTCTTT
V gene: TRBV27; clone size: many; J gene: TRBJ2-7; D gene: TRBD2; CDR3 protein: CASSPRLAIEQYF; CDR3 DNA: TGTGCCAGCAGTCCCCGACTAGCGATCGAGCAGTACTTC
V gene: TRBV6-1; clone size: many; J gene: TRBJ2-1; D gene: -; CDR3 protein: CASSEKGDEQFF; CDR3 DNA: TGTGCCAGCAGTGAAAAGGGTGATGAGCAGTTCTTC
V gene: TRBV6-2/TRBV6-3; clone size: many; J gene: TRBJ1-1; D gene: -; CDR3 protein: CASSYYRRNTEAFF; CDR3 DNA: TGTGCCAGCAGTTACTACAGAAGGAACACTGAAGCTTTCTTT
V gene: TRBV7-9; clone size: many; J gene: TRBJ1-1; D gene: -; CDR3 protein: CASSYGQYEAFF; CDR3 DNA: TGTGCCAGCAGCTATGGACAGTATGAAGCTTTCTTT
V gene: TRBV5-1; clone size: few; J gene: TRBJ2-5; D gene: TRBD1; CDR3 protein: CASSSDRAEETQYF; CDR3 DNA: TGCGCCAGCAGCTCTGACAGGGCTGAAGAGACCCAGTACTTC
V gene: TRBV28; clone size: many; J gene: TRBJ2-2; D gene: -; CDR3 protein: CASSSPRGNTGELFF; CDR3 DNA: TGTGCCAGCAGTTCACCCAGGGGGAACACCGGGGAGCTGTTTTTT
V gene: TRBV27; clone size: few; J gene: TRBJ2-1; D gene: TRBD1; CDR3 protein: CASSSGTGFDEQFF; CDR3 DNA: TGTGCCAGCAGTTCCGGGACAGGGTTTGATGAGCAGTTCTTC
V gene: TRBV5-8; clone size: -; J gene: TRBJ1-2; D gene: TRBD1; CDR3 protein: CASSEGTGDAYGYTF; CDR3 DNA: TGTGCCAGCAGCGAAGGGACAGGGGATGCCTATGGCTACACCTTC
V gene: TRBV18; clone size: -; J gene: TRBJ2-5; D gene: -; CDR3 protein: CASSRGRTQETQYF; CDR3 DNA: TGTGCCAGCTCACGAGGACGGACCCAAGAGACCCAGTACTTC
V gene: TRBV27; clone size: many; J gene: TRBJ2-5; D gene: -; CDR3 protein: CASGYPGAETQYF; CDR3 DNA: TGTGCCAGCGGGTACCCAGGGGCTGAGACCCAGTACTTC
V gene: TRBV20-1; clone size: many; J gene: TRBJ2-5; D gene: TRBD2; CDR3 protein: CSARVLTSGQETQYF; CDR3 DNA: TGCAGTGCTAGAGTCTTGACTAGCGGCCAAGAGACCCAGTACTTC
V gene: TRBV6-1; clone size: many; J gene: TRBJ2-5; D gene: -; CDR3 protein: CASSQTAFGPETQYF; CDR3 DNA: TGTGCCAGCAGCCAAACAGCATTCGGTCCTGAGACCCAGTACTTC
V gene: TRBV28; clone size: many; J gene: TRBJ1-4; D gene: -; CDR3 protein: CASSGEGSTGEKLFF; CDR3 DNA: TGTGCCAGCAGTGGGGAGGGGAGTACGGGAGAAAAACTGTTTTTT
V gene: TRBV7-9; clone size: many; J gene: TRBJ1-2; D gene: TRBD1; CDR3 protein: CASSPATGDGYTF; CDR3 DNA: TGTGCCAGCAGCCCGGCGACAGGGGATGGCTACACCTTC
V gene: TRBV6-1; clone size: many; J gene: TRBJ1-2; D gene: -; CDR3 protein: CASSEPVRGGYGYTF; CDR3 DNA: TGTGCCAGCAGTGAACCCGTCAGGGGCGGCTATGGCTACACCTTC
V gene: TRBV9; clone size: few; J gene: TRBJ2-2; D gene: TRBD1; CDR3 protein: CASSPGQGAGELFF; CDR3 DNA: TGTGCCAGCAGCCCGGGACAGGGGGCCGGGGAGCTGTTTTTT
V gene: TRBV6-1; clone size: many; J gene: TRBJ2-5; D gene: TRBD2; CDR3 protein: CASSPRTSEETQYF; CDR3 DNA: TGTGCCAGCAGCCCGAGGACTAGCGAAGAGACCCAGTACTTC
V gene: TRBV2; clone size: many; J gene: TRBJ1-1; D gene: -; CDR3 protein: CASSSGLGTEAFF; CDR3 DNA: TGTGCCAGCAGCTCGGGACTAGGGACTGAAGCTTTCTTT
V gene: TRBV7-9; clone size: many; J gene: TRBJ2-7; D gene: -; CDR3 protein: CASSLGLVPNEQYF; CDR3 DNA: TGTGCCAGCAGCTTAGGACTAGTTCCCAACGAGCAGTACTTC
V gene: TRBV3-1; clone size: many; J gene: TRBJ2-1; D gene: -; CDR3 protein: CASSQAVSSYNEQFF; CDR3 DNA: TGTGCCAGCAGCCAAGCAGTTTCCTCCTACAATGAGCAGTTCTTC
V gene: TRBV5-1; clone size: many; J gene: TRBJ2-7; D gene: -; CDR3 protein: CASSLVRGHSYEQYF; CDR3 DNA: TGCGCCAGCAGCTTGGTTCGGGGCCACTCCTACGAGCAGTACTTC
V gene: TRBV24-1; clone size: many; J gene: TRBJ2-5; D gene: TRBD2; CDR3 protein: CATSDLEGGRKETQYF; CDR3 DNA: TGTGCCACCAGTGATTTAGAGGGCGGGAGAAAAGAGACCCAGTACTTC
V gene: TRBV20-1; clone size: -; J gene: TRBJ1-2; D gene: -; CDR3 protein: CSARAGPDNYGYTF; CDR3 DNA: TGCAGTGCTCGCGCGGGACCGGACAACTATGGCTACACCTTC
V gene: TRBV20-1; clone size: -; J gene: TRBJ2-3; D gene: TRBD2; CDR3 protein: CSARGRVAGLADTQYF; CDR3 DNA: TGCAGTGCTAGAGGCCGGGTAGCGGGTCTAGCAGATACGCAGTATTTT